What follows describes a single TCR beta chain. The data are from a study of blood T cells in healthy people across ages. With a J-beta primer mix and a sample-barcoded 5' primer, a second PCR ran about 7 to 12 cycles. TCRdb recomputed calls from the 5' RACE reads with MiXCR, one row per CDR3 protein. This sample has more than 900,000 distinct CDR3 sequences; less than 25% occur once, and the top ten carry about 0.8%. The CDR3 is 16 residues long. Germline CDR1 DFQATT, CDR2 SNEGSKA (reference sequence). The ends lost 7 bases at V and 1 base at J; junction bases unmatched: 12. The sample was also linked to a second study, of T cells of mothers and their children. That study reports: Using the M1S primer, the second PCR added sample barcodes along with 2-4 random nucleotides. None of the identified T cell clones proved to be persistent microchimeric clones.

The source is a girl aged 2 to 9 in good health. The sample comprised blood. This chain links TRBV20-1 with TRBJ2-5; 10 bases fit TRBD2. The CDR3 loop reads CSVTSGLAGVQETQYF. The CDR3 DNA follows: TGCAGTGTGACGAGTGGGCTAGCGGGGGTCCAAGAGACCCAGTACTTC.